Below are 5 T cell receptor beta chains sequenced from a single sample in a study of T-cell memory formation after mild COVID-19. TCRdb ran MiXCR on the 5' RACE reads and lists one entry per CDR3 protein. The sample yields roughly 170,000 distinct CDR3 sequences, around 18% seen once. Sequenced input: PBMCs or a T cell subset sorted from them (not recorded which). The receptor source for this set is a man between 18 and 35 years old who had mild COVID-19 (a few samples of this study predate the infection). Cell type and time point are not known.

This clonotype occurred a few times. The chain couples TRBV11-2 to TRBJ2-1, with D unclear. This CDR3 contains 13 residues. Germline values: CDR1 SGHAT, CDR2 FQNNGV. Trimming took 1 base from V and 8 from J, leaving 9 bases between them. The CDR3 is CASSLGLSDEQFF. CDR3 sequence (DNA): TGTGCCAGCAGCTTAGGATTATCCGATGAGCAGTTCTTC.

This clonotype was observed at least ten times. The rearrangement uses TRBV7-2 and TRBJ2-7; 9 bases are a match to TRBD2. The CDR3 totals 14 residues. V dropped 5 bases and J dropped 0; count of bases not matched to a gene: 2. Germline values: CDR1 SGHTA, CDR2 FQGNSA. CDR3 region: CASSQLAGSYEQYF. The CDR3 bases are TGTGCCAGCAGCCAACTAGCGGGCTCCTACGAGCAGTACTTC.

The chain recombines TRBV12-3 or TRBV12-4 with TRBJ2-3; D possibly corresponds to TRBD2 (5 bases). Trimming removed 4 bases from V and 5 bases from J, with 10 bases in between. The CDR3 is made up of 13 amino acids. The CDR3 here is CASSSGWGDTQYF. CDR3 bases: TGTGCCAGCAGTTCGGGGTGGGGAGATACGCAGTATTTT.

The chain links TRBV20-1 to TRBJ1-4; D gene uncertain. V was pared by 6 bases and J by 6 bases, with 11 bases between. This CDR3 is 12 amino acids long. In germline, CDR1 is DFQATT, CDR2 SNEGSKA (reference sequence). As DNA, the CDR3 is TGCAGTGCGAATCTACGAGATGAAAAACTGTTTTTT. This codes for CSANLRDEKLFF.

This clonotype showed up just a few times. V is TRBV20-1 and J is TRBJ2-7; the D is unclear. The V gene lost 2 bases and the J gene lost 2 bases, with 4 bases spanning the gap. Germline V gene data show CDR1 as DFQATT and CDR2 as SNEGSKA (reference sequence). This CDR3 spans 11 amino acids. DNA of the CDR3: TGCAGTGCTAGACCCCCCTACGAGCAGTACTTC. Protein product: CSARPPYEQYF.